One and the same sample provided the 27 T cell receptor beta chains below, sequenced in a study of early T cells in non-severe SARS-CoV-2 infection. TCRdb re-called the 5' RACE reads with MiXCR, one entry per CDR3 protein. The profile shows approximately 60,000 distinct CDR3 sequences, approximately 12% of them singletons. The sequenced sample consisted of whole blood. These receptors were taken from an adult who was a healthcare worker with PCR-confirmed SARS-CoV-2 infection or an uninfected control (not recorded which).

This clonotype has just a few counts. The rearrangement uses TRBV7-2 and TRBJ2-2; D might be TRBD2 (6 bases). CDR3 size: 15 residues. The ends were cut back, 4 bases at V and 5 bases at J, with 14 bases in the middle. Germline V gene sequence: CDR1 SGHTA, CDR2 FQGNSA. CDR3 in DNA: TGTGCCAGCAGCTCCCGTTACGGAGGGACCGGGGAGCTGTTTTTT. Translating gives CASSSRYGGTGELFF.

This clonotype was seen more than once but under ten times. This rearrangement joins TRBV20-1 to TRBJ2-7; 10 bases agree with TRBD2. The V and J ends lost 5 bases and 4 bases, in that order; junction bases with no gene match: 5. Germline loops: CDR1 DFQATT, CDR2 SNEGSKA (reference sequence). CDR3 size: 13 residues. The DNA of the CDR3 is TGCAGTGCTGAAGCGGGGGGGCGATACGAGCAGTACTTC. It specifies CSAEAGGRYEQYF.

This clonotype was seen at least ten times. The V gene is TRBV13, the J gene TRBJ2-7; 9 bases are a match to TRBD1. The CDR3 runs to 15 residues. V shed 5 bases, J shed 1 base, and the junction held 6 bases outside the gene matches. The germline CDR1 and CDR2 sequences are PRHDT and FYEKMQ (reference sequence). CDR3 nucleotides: TGTGCCAGCAGCCCTCCAGGACAGGGGTCCTACGAGCAGTACTTC. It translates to CASSPPGQGSYEQYF.

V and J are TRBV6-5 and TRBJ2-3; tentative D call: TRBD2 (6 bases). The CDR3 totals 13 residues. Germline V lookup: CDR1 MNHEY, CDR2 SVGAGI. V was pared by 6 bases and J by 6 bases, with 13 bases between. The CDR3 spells CASSKFRGDTQYF. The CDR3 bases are TGTGCCAGCAGCAAATTTCGGGGGGATACGCAGTATTTT.

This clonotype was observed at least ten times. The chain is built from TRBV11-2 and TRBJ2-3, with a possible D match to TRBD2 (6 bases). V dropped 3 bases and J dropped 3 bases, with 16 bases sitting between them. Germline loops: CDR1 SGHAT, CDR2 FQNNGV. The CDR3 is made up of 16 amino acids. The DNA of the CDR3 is TGTGCCAGCAGCTTTCCCATGGAGGGGAGGACAGATACGCAGTATTTT. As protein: CASSFPMEGRTDTQYF.

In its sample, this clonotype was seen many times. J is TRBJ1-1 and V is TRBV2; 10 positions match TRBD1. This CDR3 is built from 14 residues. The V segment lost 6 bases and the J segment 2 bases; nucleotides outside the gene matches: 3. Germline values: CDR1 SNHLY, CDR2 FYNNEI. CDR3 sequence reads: CASRSTGGNTEAFF. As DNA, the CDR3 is TGTGCCAGCAGGTCGACAGGGGGCAACACTGAAGCTTTCTTT.

CDR3 sequence: CATSNTGELTDTQYF. The CDR3 bases are TGTGCCACCAGCAATACAGGGGAATTGACAGATACGCAGTATTTT. The chain employs TRBV24-1 and TRBJ2-3; 7 nucleotides line up with TRBD1. This CDR3 is 15 amino acids long. Germline values: CDR1 KGHDR, CDR2 SFDVKD. Losses at the gene ends were 7 bases for V and 3 bases for J; bases not matched to a gene: 9.

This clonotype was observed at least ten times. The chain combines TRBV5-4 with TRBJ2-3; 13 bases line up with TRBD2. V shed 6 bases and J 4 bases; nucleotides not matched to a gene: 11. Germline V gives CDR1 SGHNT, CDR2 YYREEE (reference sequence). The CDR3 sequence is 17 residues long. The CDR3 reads CASTAGGLAGRADTQYF. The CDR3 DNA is TGTGCCAGCACCGCAGGGGGACTAGCGGGGAGGGCAGATACGCAGTATTTT.

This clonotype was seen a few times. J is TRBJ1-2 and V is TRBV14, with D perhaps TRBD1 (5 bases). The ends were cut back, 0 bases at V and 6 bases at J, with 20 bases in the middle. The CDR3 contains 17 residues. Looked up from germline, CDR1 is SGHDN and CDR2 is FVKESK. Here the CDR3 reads CASSQDLEGRGGDGYTF. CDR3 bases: TGTGCCAGCAGCCAAGATCTTGAGGGGAGGGGAGGCGATGGCTACACCTTC.

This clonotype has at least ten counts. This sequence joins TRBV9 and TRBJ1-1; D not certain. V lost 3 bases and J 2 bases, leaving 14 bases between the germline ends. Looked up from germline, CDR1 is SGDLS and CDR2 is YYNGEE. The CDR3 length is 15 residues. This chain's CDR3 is CASSATAVGNTEAFF. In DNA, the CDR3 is TGTGCCAGCAGCGCAACAGCGGTTGGAAACACTGAAGCTTTCTTT.

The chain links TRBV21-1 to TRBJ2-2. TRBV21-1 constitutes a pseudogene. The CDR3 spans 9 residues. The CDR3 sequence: CASPGELFF. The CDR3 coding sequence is TGTGCCAGCCCCGGGGAGCTGTTTTTT.

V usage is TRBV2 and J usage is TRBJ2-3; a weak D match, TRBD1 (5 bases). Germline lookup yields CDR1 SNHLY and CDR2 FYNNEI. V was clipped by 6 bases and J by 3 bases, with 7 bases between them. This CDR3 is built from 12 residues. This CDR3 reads CASRKGTDTQYF. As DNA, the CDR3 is TGTGCCAGCAGGAAGGGGACAGATACGCAGTATTTT.

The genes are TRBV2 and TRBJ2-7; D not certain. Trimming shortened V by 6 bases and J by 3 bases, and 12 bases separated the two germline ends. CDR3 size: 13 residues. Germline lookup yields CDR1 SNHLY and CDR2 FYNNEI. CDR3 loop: CASRGPPGYEQYF. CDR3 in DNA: TGTGCCAGCAGGGGCCCACCGGGCTACGAGCAGTACTTC.

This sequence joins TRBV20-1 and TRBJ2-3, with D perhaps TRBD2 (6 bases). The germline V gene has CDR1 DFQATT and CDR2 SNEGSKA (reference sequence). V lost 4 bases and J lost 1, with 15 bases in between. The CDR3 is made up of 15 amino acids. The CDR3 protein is CSAKPGLAGTDTQYF. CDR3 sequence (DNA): TGCAGTGCTAAACCGGGACTCGCTGGCACAGATACGCAGTATTTT.

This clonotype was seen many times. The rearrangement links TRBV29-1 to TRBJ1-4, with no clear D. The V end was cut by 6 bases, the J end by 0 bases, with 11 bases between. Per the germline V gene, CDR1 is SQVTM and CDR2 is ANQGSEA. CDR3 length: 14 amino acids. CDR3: CSVAGGATNEKLFF. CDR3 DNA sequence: TGCAGCGTGGCAGGTGGTGCAACTAATGAAAAACTGTTTTTT.

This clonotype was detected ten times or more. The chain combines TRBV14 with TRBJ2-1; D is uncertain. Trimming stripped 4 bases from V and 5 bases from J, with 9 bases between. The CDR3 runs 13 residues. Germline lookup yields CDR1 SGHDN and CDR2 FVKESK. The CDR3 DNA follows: TGTGCCAGCAGCCGTGACATACACAATGAGCAGTTCTTC. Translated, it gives CASSRDIHNEQFF.

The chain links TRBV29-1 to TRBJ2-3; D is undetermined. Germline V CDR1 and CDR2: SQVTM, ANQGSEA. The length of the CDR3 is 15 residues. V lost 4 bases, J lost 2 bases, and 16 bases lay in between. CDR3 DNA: TGCAGCGTTGCGCCCCCAGCAAGGCACACAGATACGCAGTATTTT. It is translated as CSVAPPARHTDTQYF.

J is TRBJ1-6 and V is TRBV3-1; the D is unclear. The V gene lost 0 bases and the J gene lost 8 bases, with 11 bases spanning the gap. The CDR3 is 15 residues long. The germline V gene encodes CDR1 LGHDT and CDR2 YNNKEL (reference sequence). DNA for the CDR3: TGTGCCAGCAGCCAAGAGACGGGTTGGGATTCACCCCTCCACTTT. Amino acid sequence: CASSQETGWDSPLHF.

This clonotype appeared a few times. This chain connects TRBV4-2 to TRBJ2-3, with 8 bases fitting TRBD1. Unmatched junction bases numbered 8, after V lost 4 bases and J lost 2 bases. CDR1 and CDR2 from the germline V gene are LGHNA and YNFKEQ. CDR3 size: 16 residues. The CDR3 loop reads CASSPQTGDATDTQYF. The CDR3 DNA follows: TGTGCCAGCAGCCCCCAGACAGGGGATGCCACAGATACGCAGTATTTT.

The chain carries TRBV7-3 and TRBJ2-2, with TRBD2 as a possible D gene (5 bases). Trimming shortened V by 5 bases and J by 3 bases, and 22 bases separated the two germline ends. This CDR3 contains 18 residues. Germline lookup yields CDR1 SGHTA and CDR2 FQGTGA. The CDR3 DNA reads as TGTGCCAGCAGCCCATCCGGATCCGGGATGGTGTACACCGGGGAGCTGTTTTTT. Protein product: CASSPSGSGMVYTGELFF. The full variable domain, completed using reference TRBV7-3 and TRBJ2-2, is GAGVSQTPSNKVTEKGKYVELRCDPISGHTALYWYRQSLGQGPEFLIYFQGTGAADDSGLPNDRFFAVRPEGSVSTLKIQRTERGDSAVYLCASSPSGSGMVYTGELFFGEGSRLTVL.

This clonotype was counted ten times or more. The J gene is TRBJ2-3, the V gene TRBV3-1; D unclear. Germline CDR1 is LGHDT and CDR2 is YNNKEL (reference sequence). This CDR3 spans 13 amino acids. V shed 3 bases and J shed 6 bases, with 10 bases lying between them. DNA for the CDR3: TGTGCCAGCAGCCATGTTAACGTGGATACGCAGTATTTT. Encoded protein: CASSHVNVDTQYF.

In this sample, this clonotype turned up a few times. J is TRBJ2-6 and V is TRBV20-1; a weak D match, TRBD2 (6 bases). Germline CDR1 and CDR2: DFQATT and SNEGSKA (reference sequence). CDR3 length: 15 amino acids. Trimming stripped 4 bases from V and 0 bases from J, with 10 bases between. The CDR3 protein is CSATGERSGANVLTF. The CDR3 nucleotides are TGCAGTGCTACGGGGGAGCGCTCTGGGGCCAACGTCCTGACTTTC.

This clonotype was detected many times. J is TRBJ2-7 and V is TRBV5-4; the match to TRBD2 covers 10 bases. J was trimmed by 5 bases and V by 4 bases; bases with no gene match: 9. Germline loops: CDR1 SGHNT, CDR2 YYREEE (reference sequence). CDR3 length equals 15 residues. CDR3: CASSTKRGGGDEQYF. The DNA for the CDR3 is TGTGCCAGCAGCACCAAGCGGGGGGGCGGCGACGAGCAGTACTTC.

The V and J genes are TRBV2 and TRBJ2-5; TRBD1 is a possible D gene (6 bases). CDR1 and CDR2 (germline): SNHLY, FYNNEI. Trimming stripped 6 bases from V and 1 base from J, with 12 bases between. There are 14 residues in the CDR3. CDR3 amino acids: CASSLDRSQETQYF. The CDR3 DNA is TGTGCCAGCAGCTTAGACAGGTCCCAAGAGACCCAGTACTTC. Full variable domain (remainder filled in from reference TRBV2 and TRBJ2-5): EPEVTQTPSHQVTQMGQEVILRCVPISNHLYFYWYRQILGQKVEFLVSFYNNEISEKSEIFDDQFSVERPDGSNFTLKIRSTKLEDSAMYFCASSLDRSQETQYFGPGTRLLVL.

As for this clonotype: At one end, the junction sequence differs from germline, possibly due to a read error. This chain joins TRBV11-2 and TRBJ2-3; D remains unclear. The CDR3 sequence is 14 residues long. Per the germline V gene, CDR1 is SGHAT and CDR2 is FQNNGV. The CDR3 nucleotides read TGTGCCAGCAGCTTAGGGGCCCGCACAGATACGCAGGATTTT. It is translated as CASSLGARTDTQDF.

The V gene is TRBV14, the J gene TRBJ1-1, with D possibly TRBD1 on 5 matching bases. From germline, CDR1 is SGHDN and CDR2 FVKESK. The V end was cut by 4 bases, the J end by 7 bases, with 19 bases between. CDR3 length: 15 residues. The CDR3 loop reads CASSPLGTGKGEAFF. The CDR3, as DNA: TGTGCCAGCAGCCCCCTAGGGACTGGGAAAGGTGAAGCTTTCTTT. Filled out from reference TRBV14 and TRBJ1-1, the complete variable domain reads EAGVTQFPSHSVIEKGQTVTLRCDPISGHDNLYWYRRVMGKEIKFLLHFVKESKQDESGMPNNRFLAERTGGTYSTLKVQPAELEDSGVYFCASSPLGTGKGEAFFGQGTRLTVV.

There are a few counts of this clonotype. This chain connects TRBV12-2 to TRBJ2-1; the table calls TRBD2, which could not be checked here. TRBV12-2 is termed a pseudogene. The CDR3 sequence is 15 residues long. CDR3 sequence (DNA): TGTGCAAGTCGCCCCTACCTAGCGTCCTACAATGAGCAGTTCTTC. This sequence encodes CASRPYLASYNEQFF.